Sequencing of this T cell receptor beta chain was carried out in a study of regulatory T cells in long-lasting Graves disease. The CDR3 is 17 residues long. Per the germline V gene, CDR1 is SGHRS and CDR2 is YFSETQ. V was trimmed by 5 bases and J by 5 bases, leaving 24 bases between them. Arm-PCR of CDR3 regions and iRepertoire HTBI primers were used to build TCR beta libraries. TCRdb re-called the multiplex PCR reads with MiXCR, one entry per CDR3 protein. The data show a few hundred thousand distinct CDR3 sequences, with approximately 15% seen just once and roughly 10% held by the top ten. The time point here: newly diagnosed GD, antithyroid drugs for less than 3 months. Scientists built the TCR library using RNA that was extracted from PBMCs. The same specimen was also included in a second study, on T cells in Graves' hyperthyroidism and ophthalmopathy. This second study notes: Patients aged 18 to 65 had newly diagnosed hyperthyroidism of under 2 months' duration.

Sample: peripheral blood mononuclear cells (PBMCs), taken at new diagnosis, from a patient treated with antithyroid drugs. This TCR came from a man younger than 40 with Graves disease. The chain carries TRBV5-1 and TRBJ2-3; D might be TRBD2 (6 bases). CDR3 loop: CASSYPPLAHEVDTQYF. The CDR3, as DNA: TGCGCCAGCAGTTACCCCCCCCTAGCGCACGAAGTAGATACGCAGTATTTT.